This TCR beta chain was sequenced in a study of PD-L1 blockade in urothelial cancer. The overall study: In 2014, patients got going on atezolizumab, taking 1,200 mg intravenously every 3 weeks. Reported median T cell count for blood samples was roughly 140,000.

Every patient provided from 1 to 8 samples, collected pretreatment and on-treatment. TCRdb keeps only in-frame clones here, not all; method: immunoSEQ multiplex PCR. The sample has some 30,000 clones, more than 75% seen once; the top ten hold about 1.7%. V lost 6 bases, J lost 8 bases, and 13 bases stayed unmatched. In germline, CDR1 is MRHNA, CDR2 SNTAGT. The CDR3 spans 15 residues. The sequence was obtained from a man in his fifties with urothelial cancer. This specimen consisted of PBMCs, obtained around atezolizumab (anti-PD-L1) treatment. The genes are TRBV6-4 and TRBJ2-1; 7 bases map to TRBD2. For the CDR3, the DNA is TGTGCCAGCAGAGCTAGCGGAAACGGTGGGGATGAGCAGTTCTTC. It translates to CASRASGNGGDEQFF.